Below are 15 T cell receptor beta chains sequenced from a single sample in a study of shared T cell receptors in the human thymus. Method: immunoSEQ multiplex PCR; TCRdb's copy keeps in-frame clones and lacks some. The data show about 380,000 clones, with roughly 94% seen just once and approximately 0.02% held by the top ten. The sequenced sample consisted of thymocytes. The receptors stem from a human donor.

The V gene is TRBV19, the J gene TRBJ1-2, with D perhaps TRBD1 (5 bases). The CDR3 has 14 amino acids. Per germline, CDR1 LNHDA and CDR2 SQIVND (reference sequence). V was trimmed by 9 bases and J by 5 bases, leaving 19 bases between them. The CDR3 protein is CASQGARLRYGYTF. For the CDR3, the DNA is TGTGCCAGCCAAGGGGCGCGGTTGCGATATGGCTACACCTTC.

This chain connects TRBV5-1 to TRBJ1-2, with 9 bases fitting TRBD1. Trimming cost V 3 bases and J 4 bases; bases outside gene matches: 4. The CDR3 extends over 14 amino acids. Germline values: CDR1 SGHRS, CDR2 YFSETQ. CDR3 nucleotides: TGCGCCAGCAGCTCGGGACAGGGAGGCTATGGCTACACCTTC. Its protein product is CASSSGQGGYGYTF.

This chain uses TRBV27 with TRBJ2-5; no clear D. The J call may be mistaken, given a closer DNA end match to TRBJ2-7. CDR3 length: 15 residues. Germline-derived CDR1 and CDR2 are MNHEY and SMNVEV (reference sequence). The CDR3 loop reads CASSLFQPITYEQYF. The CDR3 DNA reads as TGTGCCAGCAGTCTTTTTCAGCCCATTACCTACGAGCAGTACTTC.

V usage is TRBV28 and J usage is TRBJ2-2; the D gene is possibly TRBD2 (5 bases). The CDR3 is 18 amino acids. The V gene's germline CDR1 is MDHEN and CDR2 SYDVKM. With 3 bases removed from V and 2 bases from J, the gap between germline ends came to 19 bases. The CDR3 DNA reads TGTGCCAGCAGTTTGGTTGGGAGTTGGAAACTCAACACCGGGGAGCTGTTTTTT. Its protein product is CASSLVGSWKLNTGELFF.

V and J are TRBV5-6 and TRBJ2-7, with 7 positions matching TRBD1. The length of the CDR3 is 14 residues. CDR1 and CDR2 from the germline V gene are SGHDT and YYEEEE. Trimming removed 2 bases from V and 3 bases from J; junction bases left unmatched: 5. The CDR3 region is CASSFSGTDYEQYF. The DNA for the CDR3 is TGTGCCAGCAGCTTCTCCGGGACAGACTACGAGCAGTACTTC.

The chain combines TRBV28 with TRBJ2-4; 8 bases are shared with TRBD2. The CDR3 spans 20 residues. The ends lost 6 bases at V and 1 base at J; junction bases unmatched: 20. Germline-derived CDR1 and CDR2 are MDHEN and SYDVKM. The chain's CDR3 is CASSLLGSGRAGFAKNIQYF. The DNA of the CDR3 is TGTGCCAGCAGCCTCCTCGGAAGCGGGAGAGCGGGTTTCGCCAAAAACATTCAGTACTTC. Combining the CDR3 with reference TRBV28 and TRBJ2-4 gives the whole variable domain DVKVTQSSRYLVKRTGEKVFLECVQDMDHENMFWYRQDPGLGLRLIYFSYDVKMKEKGDIPEGYSVSREKKERFSLILESASTNQTSMYLCASSLLGSGRAGFAKNIQYFGAGTRLSVL.

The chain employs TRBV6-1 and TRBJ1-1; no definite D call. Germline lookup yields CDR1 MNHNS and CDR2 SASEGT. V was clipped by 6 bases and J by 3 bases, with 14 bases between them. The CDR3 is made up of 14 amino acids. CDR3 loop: CASSPASPDTEAFF. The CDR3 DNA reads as TGTGCCAGCAGCCCCGCTTCTCCGGACACTGAAGCTTTCTTT.

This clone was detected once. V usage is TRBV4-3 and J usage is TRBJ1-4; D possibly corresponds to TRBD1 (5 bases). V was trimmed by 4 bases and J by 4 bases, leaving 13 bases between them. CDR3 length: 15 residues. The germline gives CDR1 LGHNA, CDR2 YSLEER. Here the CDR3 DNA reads TGCGCCAGCAGCCGCCGGGACCATTATAATGAAAAACTGTTTTTT. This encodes CASSRRDHYNEKLFF.

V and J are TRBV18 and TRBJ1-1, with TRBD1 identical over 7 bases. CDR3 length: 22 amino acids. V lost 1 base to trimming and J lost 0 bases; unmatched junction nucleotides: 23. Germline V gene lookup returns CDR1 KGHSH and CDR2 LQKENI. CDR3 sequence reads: CASSPQHVPAAKTGTVNTEAFF. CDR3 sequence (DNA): TGTGCCAGCTCACCACAACACGTCCCCGCGGCGAAGACAGGGACGGTGAACACTGAAGCTTTCTTT.

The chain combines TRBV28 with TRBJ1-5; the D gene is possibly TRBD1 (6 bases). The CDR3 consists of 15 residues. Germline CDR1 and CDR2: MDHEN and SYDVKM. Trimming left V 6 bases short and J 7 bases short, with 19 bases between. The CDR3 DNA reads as TGTGCCAGCAGGCCATCACGGGGGGCTCGGCAGCCCCAGCATTTT. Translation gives CASRPSRGARQPQHF.

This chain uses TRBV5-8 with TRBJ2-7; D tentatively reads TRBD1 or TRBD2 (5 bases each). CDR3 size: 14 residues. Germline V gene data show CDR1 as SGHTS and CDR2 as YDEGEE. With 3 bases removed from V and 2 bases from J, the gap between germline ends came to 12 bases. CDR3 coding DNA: TGTGCCAGCAGCTGCCGGGACCCCGCCTACGAGCAGTACTTC. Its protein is CASSCRDPAYEQYF.

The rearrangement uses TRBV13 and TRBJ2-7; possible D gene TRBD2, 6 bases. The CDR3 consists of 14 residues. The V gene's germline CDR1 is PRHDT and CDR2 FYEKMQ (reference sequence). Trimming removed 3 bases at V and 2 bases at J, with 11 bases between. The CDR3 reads CASSFGTPTYEQYF. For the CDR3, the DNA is TGTGCCAGCAGCTTTGGGACTCCTACCTACGAGCAGTACTTC.

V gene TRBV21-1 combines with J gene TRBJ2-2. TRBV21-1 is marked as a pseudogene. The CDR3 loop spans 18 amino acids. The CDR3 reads CASSKIGPGPRYGGELFF. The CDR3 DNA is TGTGCCAGCAGCAAAATCGGTCCGGGACCTCGGTATGGCGGGGAGCTGTTTTTT.

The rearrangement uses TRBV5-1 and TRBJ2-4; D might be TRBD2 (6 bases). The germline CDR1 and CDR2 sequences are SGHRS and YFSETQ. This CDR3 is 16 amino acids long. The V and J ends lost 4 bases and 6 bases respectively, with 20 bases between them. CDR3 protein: CASSLSFGGSGNIQYF. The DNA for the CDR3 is TGCGCCAGCAGCCTATCCTTTGGGGGGAGCGGAAACATTCAGTACTTC.

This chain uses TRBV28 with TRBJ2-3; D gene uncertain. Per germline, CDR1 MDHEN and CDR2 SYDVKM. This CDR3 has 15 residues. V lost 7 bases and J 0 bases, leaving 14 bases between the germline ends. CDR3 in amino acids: CASNPPPASTDTQYF. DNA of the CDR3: TGTGCCAGCAATCCCCCGCCCGCTAGCACAGATACGCAGTATTTT.